This note documents a single TCR beta chain sequence. Its antigen is unknown. These data come from a study of cytomegalovirus exposure and HLA in healthy donors. The study's findings and limits: Associated with cytomegalovirus, according to the listing, were 150 to 200 TCR beta chains.

The germline gives CDR1 SGHRS, CDR2 YFSETQ. Trimming at V came to 4 bases and at J to 2 bases, leaving 13 bases not matched to a gene. CDR3 length equals 19 residues. Assay: immunoSEQ multiplex PCR; the TCRdb copy retains only in-frame clones and omits some. The sample gives about 160,000 clones, over 85% of which show up once; 4% to 5% is in the top ten. The sample taken for sequencing was PBMCs. The TCR sequence derives from a man aged 18 to 29 in good health and CMV-seropositive. The chain combines TRBV5-1 with TRBJ2-3, with 13 bases fitting TRBD2. The CDR3 sequence: CASSPYWTSGRGITDTQYF. The CDR3 DNA follows: TGCGCCAGCAGCCCCTACTGGACTAGCGGGAGAGGTATCACAGATACGCAGTATTTT.